These 19 T cell receptor beta chains came from one sample sequenced in a study of metastatic and nonmetastatic thyroid tumors. Every patient was untreated before thyroid surgery. TCRdb redid the clone calls on the PCR reads using MiXCR. The table has approximately 3,600 clones, 35% to 40% seen once. The sequenced sample was adjacent normal tissue. The receptors shown here come from a male donor with papillary thyroid cancer or a benign thyroid nodule (not recorded which). Some clones in this sample may be carry-over from other donors' samples.

As concerns this clone: Germline is not matched at one junction end, which may reflect a read error. This chain links TRBV6-1 with TRBJ1-2; tentatively, D is TRBD1 (6 bases). CDR1 is MNHNS, CDR2 SASEGT, per germline. This CDR3 has 13 amino acids. The CDR3 DNA follows: TGTGCCAGCAGTCGGGACATTAACCATGGCTACACCTTC. Amino acid sequence: CASSRDINHGYTF.

The rearrangement links TRBV28 to TRBJ2-7; D perhaps matches TRBD1 (7 bases). Trimming shortened V by 10 bases and J by 5 bases, and 15 bases separated the two germline ends. Germline V gives CDR1 MDHEN, CDR2 SYDVKM. This CDR3 spans 12 amino acids. The CDR3 reads CATAGGLNEQYF. The CDR3 DNA follows: TGTGCCACCGCAGGGGGGTTGAACGAGCAGTACTTC.

This clone occurred a few times. This rearrangement joins TRBV12-3 or TRBV12-4 to TRBJ2-5; 9 bases are a match to TRBD2. The CDR3 length is 16 residues. V lost 5 bases, J lost 5 bases, and 12 bases stayed unmatched. Here the CDR3 reads CASSPRMAGGGETQYF. The DNA for the CDR3 is TGTGCCAGCAGTCCGCGAATGGCGGGAGGGGGGGAGACCCAGTACTTC.

This clone is medium-sized within its sample. The chain carries TRBV29-1 and TRBJ2-1, with D maybe TRBD2 (5 bases). Trimming took 2 bases from V and 0 from J, leaving 14 bases between them. Germline CDR1 reads SQVTM; CDR2 reads ANQGSEA. The CDR3 spans 16 residues. This CDR3 reads CSVEPPERSSYNEQFF. As DNA, the CDR3 is TGCAGCGTTGAACCACCCGAGCGGAGCTCCTACAATGAGCAGTTCTTC.

A few counts support this clone. The J gene is TRBJ2-3, the V gene TRBV10-3, with 11 bases that match TRBD2. Trimming took 2 bases from V and 0 from J; bases not matched to a gene: 4. The germline V gene encodes CDR1 ENHRY and CDR2 SYGVKD. This CDR3 contains 17 residues. The CDR3 sequence: CAISELRTSGSTDTQYF. In DNA form, the CDR3 reads TGTGCCATCAGTGAGCTCCGGACTAGCGGGAGCACAGATACGCAGTATTTT.

This clone ranks as medium-sized (0.01 to 0.1%). This chain links TRBV3-1 with TRBJ1-5; D not certain. The length of the CDR3 is 13 residues. Germline loops: CDR1 LGHDT, CDR2 YNNKEL (reference sequence). The ends were cut back, 4 bases at V and 1 base at J, with 5 bases in the middle. The CDR3, as DNA: TGTGCCAGCAGCCGCGACAGCAATCAGCCCCAGCATTTT. It is translated as CASSRDSNQPQHF.

The chain recombines TRBV7-8 with TRBJ1-2, with D uncertain. V dropped 1 base and J dropped 1 base, with 4 bases sitting between them. The length of the CDR3 is 13 residues. Germline-derived CDR1 and CDR2 are SGHVS and FQNEAQ. Here the CDR3 DNA reads TGTGCCAGCAGCTTAGGGAATAACTATGGCTACACCTTC. Translating gives CASSLGNNYGYTF.

CDR3 region: CASGPYSNTGPFF. CDR3 coding DNA: TGTGCCAGCGGTCCTTATTCGAACACTGGACCTTTCTTT. The J gene is TRBJ1-1, the V gene TRBV7-2; unclear D gene. CDR1 is SGHTA and CDR2 is FQGNSA in the germline V gene. The CDR3 is 13 residues long. V lost 8 bases, J lost 12 bases, and 22 bases lay in between.

This chain links TRBV12-3 or TRBV12-4 with TRBJ1-2, with D possibly matching TRBD1 (6 bases). The CDR3 consists of 13 residues. Trimming removed 7 bases at V and 8 bases at J, with 17 bases between. The CDR3 protein is CASTIRGWGGYTF. The CDR3 region has the DNA TGTGCCAGCACTATCAGGGGCTGGGGGGGCTACACCTTC.

The table lists this clone with a few counts. The rearrangement uses TRBV19 and TRBJ1-1, with a tentative D call TRBD1 (5 bases). Between the trimmed V and J ends, which lost 3 bases and 4 bases, there was a span of 12 bases. Per germline, CDR1 LNHDA and CDR2 SQIVND (reference sequence). This CDR3 is built from 14 residues. The CDR3 DNA follows: TGTGCCAGTAGTATTTCTACCGGGGGCACTGAAGCTTTCTTT. Residues: CASSISTGGTEAFF.

As for this clone: The germline gene is not matched at one end of the junction; a read error may be the cause. This chain joins TRBV12-3 or TRBV12-4 and TRBJ2-1; D might be TRBD1 or TRBD2, each matching 5 bases. This CDR3 spans 15 amino acids. The CDR3 DNA reads TGTGCCAGCAGTTTAGCGGGGGTTTCAAGAGATGAGCACTTCTTC. Amino acid sequence: CASSLAGVSRDEHFF.

This clone appeared a few times. DNA of the CDR3: TGTGCCAGTAGTATAGGGGTGGAGGGCAATGAGCAGTTCTTC. As protein: CASSIGVEGNEQFF. The chain uses TRBV19 and TRBJ2-1; D is possibly TRBD2 (6 bases). CDR1 LNHDA and CDR2 SQIVND come from the germline V gene (reference sequence). V was pared by 1 base and J by 6 bases, with 10 bases between. The CDR3 is made up of 14 amino acids.

The table lists this clone with a few counts. The chain joins TRBV28 to TRBJ2-3; D call uncertain. V was trimmed by 7 bases and J by 5 bases, leaving 10 bases between them. This CDR3 contains 12 residues. Germline CDR1 is MDHEN and CDR2 is SYDVKM. The chain's CDR3 is CASKSGEDTQYF. The CDR3 bases are TGTGCCAGCAAGTCTGGCGAAGATACGCAGTATTTT.

This clone has just one count. The chain couples TRBV7-6 to TRBJ1-3; D gene uncertain. From germline, CDR1 is SGHVS and CDR2 FNYEAQ. V dropped 1 base and J dropped 0 bases, with 10 bases sitting between them. This CDR3 is 16 amino acids long. The CDR3 region has the DNA TGTGCCAGCAGCTTAGGCGACGGCAGCTCTGGAAACACCATATATTTT. Residues: CASSLGDGSSGNTIYF.

This rearrangement joins TRBV20-1 to TRBJ2-7, with D possibly matching TRBD2 (6 bases). CDR1 and CDR2 (germline): DFQATT, SNEGSKA (reference sequence). The length of the CDR3 is 16 residues. Trimming pared 4 bases from V and 2 bases from J, leaving 21 bases between. The CDR3 loop reads CSAKSPPPSDTYEQYF. The DNA for the CDR3 is TGCAGTGCTAAATCACCTCCGCCTAGCGATACCTACGAGCAGTACTTC.

In this sample, this clone is medium-sized. This may stem from a read error, because a much larger clone lies one nucleotide away. Since the CDR3 does not end with the conserved phenylalanine or tryptophan, this likely comes from a read error. The V call is TRBV6-2 or TRBV6-3, the J call TRBJ1-2; 10 bases match TRBD1. This CDR3 is built from 13 residues. Germline values: CDR1 MNHEY, CDR2 SVGEGT. The trim removed 7 bases at V and 8 bases at J, leaving 7 bases unmatched. The DNA of the CDR3 is TGTGCCAGCAACCCCGGGACAGGGGTCGGCTACACCCTC. This translates into CASNPGTGVGYTL.

V usage is TRBV20-1 and J usage is TRBJ2-3; 11 bases map to TRBD2. With 1 base clipped from V and 3 bases from J, the junction kept 12 bases outside the gene matches. The CDR3 covers 18 residues. The V gene's germline CDR1 is DFQATT and CDR2 SNEGSKA (reference sequence). As DNA, the CDR3 is TGCAGTGCTAGAGGTGGCCTCTTCCTAGCGGGGGGAACAGATACGCAGTATTTT. As protein: CSARGGLFLAGGTDTQYF.

This clone showed up just a few times. The chain is built from TRBV6-1 and TRBJ2-7; weak D call: TRBD2 (5 bases). Germline V gives CDR1 MNHNS, CDR2 SASEGT. Trimming took off 2 bases at V and 6 bases at J, with 17 bases between the two ends. This CDR3 region has 15 residues. The CDR3 here is CASSERDPRGPEQYF. The CDR3, as DNA: TGTGCCAGCAGTGAACGGGATCCTAGAGGCCCCGAGCAGTACTTC.

The chain joins TRBV5-1 to TRBJ2-5; TRBD1 agrees at 8 bases. The CDR3 totals 15 residues. The germline V gene has CDR1 SGHRS and CDR2 YFSETQ. The junction had 7 bases not matched to a gene; V was cut back by 2 bases and J by 4 bases. CDR3 sequence: CASSFPGQGAETQYF. The CDR3 nucleotides are TGCGCCAGCAGCTTCCCTGGACAGGGAGCAGAGACCCAGTACTTC.